What follows describes a single T cell receptor (beta chain). Its antigen remains unknown. Germline CDR1 SEHNR, CDR2 FQNEAQ (reference sequence). The CDR3 is 14 residues long. The V end lost 3 bases, the J end lost 4 bases, and 13 bases lay between the germline ends. Assay used: immunoSEQ multiplex PCR; TCRdb lists only in-frame clones, some missing. The repertoire holds about 2.3 million clones, with 85% to 95% as singletons. This specimen belongs to a study of shared clonotypes between healthy human individuals. The study's findings and limits: Lower generation probabilities were found for non-shared clonotypes than for those shared by all four donors. Donor clonotype sharing was expected to depend on sequencing depth.

The genes are TRBV7-9 and TRBJ2-7; D is possibly TRBD2 (6 bases). Sequenced sample: naive CD4+ T cells from PBMCs. The subset here: CD45RA+ positively selected. The receptor's source is a man between 18 and 35 years old in good health. Some clones in this sample may be carry-over from other donors' samples. CDR3 amino acids: CASSFPGETYEQYF. CDR3 DNA sequence: TGTGCCAGCAGCTTCCCGGGAGAGACATACGAGCAGTACTTC.